The rows below give T cell receptor beta chains drawn from one sample of a study of beta chain features in type 1 diabetes. This table comes from immunoSEQ multiplex PCR, and its TCRdb copy is limited to in-frame clones, with some not included. The table lists about 370,000 clones, over 8.5% of them singletons. Sequencing input: central memory CD4+ T cells from blood. The origin of the receptors is a man aged 25-45 years with type 1 diabetes. CDR3s include the opening cysteine and the closing phenylalanine or tryptophan. D genes are given only for firm matches. A row's size may be missing; if present it is once, few, many or a size class.

abundance	v_gene	j_gene	d_gene	CDR3aa	CDR3nt
-	TRBV10-3	TRBJ2-3	-	CASKRLVVTPTQYF	TGTGCCAGCAAGAGACTAGTGGTGACCCCTACGCAGTATTTT
few	TRBV4-2	TRBJ2-2	-	CASSQGQNTGELFF	TGTGCCAGCAGCCAAGGACAGAACACCGGGGAGCTGTTTTTT
-	TRBV5-6	TRBJ1-2	TRBD1	CASSRPEGGVGGYTF	TGTGCCAGCAGCCGTCCTGAAGGGGGCGTCGGTGGCTACACCTTC
-	TRBV19	TRBJ2-7	-	CASSIQTGRYEQYF	TGTGCCAGTAGTATCCAAACTGGAAGATACGAGCAGTACTTC
-	TRBV28	TRBJ2-7	-	CASSLRQNLYEQYF	TGTGCCAGCAGTTTGAGGCAGAACCTCTACGAGCAGTACTTC
many	TRBV10-3	TRBJ2-7	-	CAISGPYEQYF	TGTGCCATCAGTGGACCCTACGAGCAGTACTTC
few	TRBV7-2	TRBJ2-7	-	CASSSSPLVGEQYF	TGTGCCAGCAGCTCATCCCCGTTGGTGGGCGAGCAGTACTTC
many	TRBV7-9	TRBJ2-5	-	CASSLMAAQETQYF	TGTGCCAGCAGCTTAATGGCAGCCCAAGAGACCCAGTACTTC
few	TRBV2	TRBJ1-4	TRBD1	CASALQGAGEKLFF	TGTGCCAGCGCCCTACAGGGGGCGGGTGAAAAACTGTTTTTT
few	TRBV28	TRBJ1-1	-	CASSLAGEGRNTEAFF	TGTGCCAGCAGTTTAGCGGGCGAAGGGAGGAACACTGAAGCTTTCTTT
few	TRBV7-8	TRBJ2-7	-	CASSLNRVRRYEQYF	TGTGCCAGCAGCCTTAACAGAGTGCGGAGGTACGAGCAGTACTTC
-	TRBV9	TRBJ2-2	-	CASSVSWGQAGELFF	TGTGCCAGCAGCGTTTCTTGGGGGCAGGCCGGGGAGCTGTTTTTT
-	TRBV6-1	TRBJ1-1	-	CASSAQTGRTEAFF	TGTGCCAGCAGTGCTCAGACAGGACGAACTGAAGCTTTCTTT
-	TRBV5-1	TRBJ1-2	TRBD1	CASSRDRVYGYTF	TGCGCCAGCAGCCGGGACAGGGTATATGGCTACACCTTC
few	TRBV7-9	TRBJ1-3	-	CASSRGTGDAIYF	TGTGCCAGCAGCCGAGGGACGGGCGACGCCATATATTTT
few	TRBV6-1	TRBJ2-3	TRBD1	CASSVGTDASTDTQYF	TGTGCCAGCAGTGTAGGGACAGACGCTAGCACAGATACGCAGTATTTT
many	TRBV7-9	TRBJ1-2	-	CASSLEVRGAGYTF	TGTGCCAGCAGCTTAGAAGTCAGGGGCGCTGGCTACACCTTC
many	TRBV27	TRBJ2-3	TRBD2	CASSFRTSGTSTDTQYF	TGTGCCAGCAGTTTTCGGACTAGCGGGACTAGCACAGATACGCAGTATTTT
-	TRBV6-1	TRBJ1-1	-	CASSVRMNTEAFF	TGTGCCAGCAGTGTGAGAATGAACACTGAAGCTTTCTTT
-	TRBV6-6	TRBJ2-1	-	CATRLGQFNEQFF	TGTGCCACCCGACTCGGGCAGTTCAATGAGCAGTTCTTC
-	TRBV5-6	TRBJ2-7	-	CASSFPFGEQYF	TGTGCCAGCAGCTTCCCCTTCGGCGAGCAGTACTTC
-	TRBV6-6	TRBJ2-7	-	CASSYRTAYEQYF	TGTGCCAGCAGTTACCGGACAGCCTACGAGCAGTACTTC
few	TRBV28	TRBJ2-3	-	CASTYLFTDTQYF	TGTGCCAGCACGTATCTGTTCACAGATACGCAGTATTTT
few	TRBV6-5	TRBJ2-3	TRBD2	CASSWGLAGGSDTQYF	TGTGCCAGCAGTTGGGGACTAGCGGGAGGCTCAGATACGCAGTATTTT
few	TRBV2	TRBJ2-1	TRBD2	CASSRISGASSYNEQFF	TGTGCCAGCAGTCGTATTAGCGGGGCCAGCTCCTACAATGAGCAGTTCTTC
-	TRBV7-9	TRBJ2-1	TRBD2	CASSSPETSVYNEQFF	TGTGCCAGCAGCTCCCCCGAGACTAGCGTTTACAATGAGCAGTTCTTC